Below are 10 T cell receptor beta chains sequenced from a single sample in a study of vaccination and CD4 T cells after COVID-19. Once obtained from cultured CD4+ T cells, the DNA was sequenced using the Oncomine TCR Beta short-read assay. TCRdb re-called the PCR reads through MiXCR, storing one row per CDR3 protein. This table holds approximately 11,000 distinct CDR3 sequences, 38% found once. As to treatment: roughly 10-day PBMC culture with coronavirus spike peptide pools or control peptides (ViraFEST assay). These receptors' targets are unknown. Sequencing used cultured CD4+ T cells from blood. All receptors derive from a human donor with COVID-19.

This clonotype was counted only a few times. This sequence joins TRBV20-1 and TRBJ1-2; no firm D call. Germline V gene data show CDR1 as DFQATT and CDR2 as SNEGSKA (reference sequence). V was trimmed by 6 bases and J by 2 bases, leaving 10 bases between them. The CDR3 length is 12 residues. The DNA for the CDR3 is TGCAGTGCCCCGACAATAAACTATGGCTACACCTTC. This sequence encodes CSAPTINYGYTF.

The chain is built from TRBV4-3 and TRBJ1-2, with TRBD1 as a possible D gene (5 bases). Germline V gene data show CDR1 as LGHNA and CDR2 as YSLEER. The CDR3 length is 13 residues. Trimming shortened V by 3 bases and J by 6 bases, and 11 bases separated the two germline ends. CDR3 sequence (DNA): TGCGCCAGCAGCCAGAGCGGGGGGGATGGCTACACCTTC. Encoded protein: CASSQSGGDGYTF.

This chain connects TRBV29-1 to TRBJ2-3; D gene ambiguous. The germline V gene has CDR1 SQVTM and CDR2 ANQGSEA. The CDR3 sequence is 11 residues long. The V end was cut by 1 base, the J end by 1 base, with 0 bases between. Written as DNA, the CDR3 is TGCAGCGTTGAAGGCACAGATACGCAGTATTTT. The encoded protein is CSVEGTDTQYF.

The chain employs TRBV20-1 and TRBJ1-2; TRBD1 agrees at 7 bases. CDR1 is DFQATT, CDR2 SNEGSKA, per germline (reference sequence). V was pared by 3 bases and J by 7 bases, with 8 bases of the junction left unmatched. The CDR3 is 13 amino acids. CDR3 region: CSASDRVGCGYTF. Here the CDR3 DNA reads TGCAGTGCTAGCGACAGGGTGGGGTGTGGCTACACCTTC.

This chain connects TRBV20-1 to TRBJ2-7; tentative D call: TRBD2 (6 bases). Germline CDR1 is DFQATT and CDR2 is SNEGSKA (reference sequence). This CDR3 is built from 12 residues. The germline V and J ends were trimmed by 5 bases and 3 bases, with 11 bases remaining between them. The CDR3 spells CSALPTSYEQYF. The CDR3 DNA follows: TGCAGTGCTTTACCGACTAGCTACGAGCAGTACTTC.

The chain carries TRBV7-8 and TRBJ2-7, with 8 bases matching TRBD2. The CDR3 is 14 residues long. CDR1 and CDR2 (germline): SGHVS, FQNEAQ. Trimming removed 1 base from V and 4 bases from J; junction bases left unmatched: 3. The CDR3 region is CASSLEGLGYEQYF. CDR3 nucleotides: TGTGCCAGCAGCTTAGAGGGACTAGGGTACGAGCAGTACTTC.

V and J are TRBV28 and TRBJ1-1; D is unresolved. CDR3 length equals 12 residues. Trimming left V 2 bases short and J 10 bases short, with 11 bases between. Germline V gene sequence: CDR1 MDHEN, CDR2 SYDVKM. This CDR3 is CASSLVDKGAFF. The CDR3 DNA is TGTGCCAGCAGTTTAGTTGACAAGGGAGCTTTCTTT.

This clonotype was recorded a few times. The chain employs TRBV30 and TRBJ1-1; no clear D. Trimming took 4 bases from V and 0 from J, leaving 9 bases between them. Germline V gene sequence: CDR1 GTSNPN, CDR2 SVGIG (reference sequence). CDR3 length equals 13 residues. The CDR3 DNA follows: TGTGCCTGGACTCGGCAGATGAACACTGAAGCTTTCTTT. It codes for CAWTRQMNTEAFF.

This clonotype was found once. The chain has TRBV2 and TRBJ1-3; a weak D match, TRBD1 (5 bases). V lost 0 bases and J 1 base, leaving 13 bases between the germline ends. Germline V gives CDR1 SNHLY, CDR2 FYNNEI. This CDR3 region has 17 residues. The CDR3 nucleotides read TGTGCCAGCAGTGAAGCGCCGGGACCTACTTCTGGAAACACCATATATTTT. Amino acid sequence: CASSEAPGPTSGNTIYF.

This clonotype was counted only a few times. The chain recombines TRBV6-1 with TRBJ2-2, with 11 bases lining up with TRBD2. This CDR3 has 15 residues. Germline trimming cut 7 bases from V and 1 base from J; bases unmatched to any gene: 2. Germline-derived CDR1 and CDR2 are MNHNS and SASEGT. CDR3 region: CASTTSGGNTGELFF. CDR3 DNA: TGTGCCAGCACTACTAGCGGGGGGAACACCGGGGAGCTGTTTTTT.